These T cell receptor beta chains were read from a single sample in a study of T cells in pancreatic ductal adenocarcinoma. Sequencing used immunoSEQ multiplex PCR; TCRdb keeps in-frame clones, though not all of them. The sample has 7,500 to 9,500 clones, just under 90% seen once; the top ten hold 3.1%. Sequenced material: PBMCs. The receptors derive from a human donor with pancreatic ductal adenocarcinoma. The CDR3 runs from the conserved cysteine through the conserved F or W. Fields, in order: clone size, J gene, V gene, D gene, CDR3 protein, CDR3 DNA. A D gene is named only where the DNA matches it firmly. The size of a clone is reported for some rows only, either as once, few or many, or as a class for expanded clones.

NA TRBJ1-4 TRBV7-6 TRBD1 CASSPGQGAVRATNEKLFF TGTGCCAGCAGCCCTGGACAGGGGGCGGTGAGGGCAACTAATGAAAAACTGTTTTTT
NA TRBJ2-5 TRBV7-3 TRBD2 CASSLMPAGGPLQETQYF TGTGCCAGCAGCTTAATGCCAGCGGGGGGGCCCCTACAAGAGACCCAGTACTTC
few TRBJ2-2 TRBV7-2 NA CASSQNARTATFRELFF TGTGCCAGCAGCCAGAACGCCCGGACAGCGACGTTCCGGGAGCTGTTTTTT
few TRBJ1-2 TRBV4-1 TRBD1 CASSREGTGAYGYTF TGCGCCAGCAGCCGCGAGGGGACAGGGGCCTATGGCTACACCTTC
NA TRBJ2-1 TRBV20-1 NA CSARKREQFF TGCAGTGCTAGGAAGCGTGAGCAGTTCTTC
once TRBJ2-7 TRBV13 NA CASSSRRQRQGEQYF TGTGCCAGCAGCTCCCGACGACAGAGGCAGGGCGAGCAGTACTTC
NA TRBJ2-2 TRBV29-1 NA CSVEQQQYTGELFF TGCAGCGTTGAACAGCAACAGTACACCGGGGAGCTGTTTTTT
NA TRBJ1-2 TRBV7-9 TRBD1 CASSARDRGNYGYTF TGTGCCAGCAGCGCCCGGGACAGGGGGAACTATGGCTACACCTTC
NA TRBJ2-5 TRBV7-3 TRBD1 CASSERTGLETQYF TGTGCCAGCAGCGAAAGGACAGGTTTAGAGACCCAGTACTTC
NA TRBJ2-7 TRBV10-2 TRBD2 CASSEAGLAGGAYEQYF TGCGCCAGCAGTGAGGCGGGACTAGCGGGAGGTGCGTACGAGCAGTACTTC
NA TRBJ2-5 TRBV28 NA CASTSDSKTQYF TGTGCCAGCACTTCGGACAGTAAGACCCAGTACTTC
NA TRBJ2-5 TRBV7-2 TRBD2 CASTRSGGHEETQYF TGTGCCAGCACCCGTAGCGGGGGGCACGAAGAGACCCAGTACTTC
few TRBJ1-1 TRBV18 NA CASSLGDNTEAFF TGTGCCAGCTCACTAGGGGATAACACTGAAGCTTTCTTT
NA TRBJ1-2 TRBV28 NA CASSRTMGGIGYGYTF TGTGCCAGCAGCCGAACTATGGGGGGAATAGGGTATGGCTACACCTTC
NA TRBJ1-4 TRBV2 NA CASGGGEPTF TGTGCCAGCGGGGGAGGGGAGCCCACTTTT
NA TRBJ2-5 TRBV23-1 TRBD1 CASSQPPPRGQGAKETQYF TGCGCCAGCAGTCAACCTCCCCCTCGTGGGCAGGGGGCGAAAGAGACCCAGTACTTC
NA TRBJ2-1 TRBV19 NA CASRLLGVNEQFF TGTGCCAGTAGGCTCTTAGGGGTCAATGAGCAGTTCTTC
NA TRBJ1-3 TRBV7-9 TRBD1 CASSLVTGSGNTIYF TGTGCCAGCAGCTTAGTGACAGGGTCTGGAAACACCATATATTTT
NA TRBJ2-7 TRBV6-6 TRBD1 CASSLGQEEYF TGTGCCAGCAGCCTTGGACAGGAAGAGTACTTC
NA TRBJ2-7 TRBV7-9 NA CASSSTYSYEQYF TGTGCCAGCAGCTCGACATATTCCTACGAGCAGTACTTC
NA TRBJ1-1 TRBV28 NA CASSLVEGKAFF TGTGCCAGCAGTTTAGTCGAGGGTAAAGCTTTCTTT
few TRBJ2-7 TRBV7-6 NA CASSLPQGEQYF TGTGCCAGCAGCTTACCACAGGGCGAGCAGTACTTC